These 3 T cell receptor beta chains originate from one sample sequenced in a study of T-cell memory formation after mild COVID-19. TCRdb processed the 5' RACE reads anew with MiXCR; each CDR3 protein has one entry. Altogether about 110,000 distinct CDR3 sequences are present, around 12% being singletons, with the ten largest covering around 26%. The sample taken for sequencing was PBMCs or a T cell subset sorted from them (not recorded which). These TCRs come from an adult woman who had mild COVID-19 (a few samples of this study predate the infection). Cell type and time point are not known.

In its sample, this clonotype was seen a few times. The V and J genes are TRBV7-3 and TRBJ2-7, with 10 bases aligning to TRBD1. Per germline, CDR1 SGHTA and CDR2 FQGTGA. With V trimmed by 4 bases and J by 5 bases, 2 bases remained unmatched. The length of the CDR3 is 13 residues. For the CDR3, the DNA is TGTGCCAGCAGCTGGGACAGGGGTAACGAGCAGTACTTC. Translating gives CASSWDRGNEQYF.

This clonotype was detected ten times or more. This sequence joins TRBV3-1 and TRBJ2-7, with D possibly being TRBD1 (5 bases). The CDR3 sequence is 14 residues long. Germline V gives CDR1 LGHDT, CDR2 YNNKEL (reference sequence). V shed 3 bases and J shed 6 bases, with 15 bases lying between them. In nucleotides, the CDR3 is TGTGCCAGCAGCCATGCAAGCCAGGGTCTCGAGCAGTACTTC. Its translation: CASSHASQGLEQYF.

This clonotype was picked up a small number of times. This chain joins TRBV6-2 or TRBV6-3 and TRBJ2-1, with 9 bases matching TRBD2. The CDR3 has 18 amino acids. V was pared by 4 bases and J by 2 bases, with 12 bases of the junction left unmatched. Per the germline V gene, CDR1 is MNHEY and CDR2 is SVGEGT. In DNA, the CDR3 is TGTGCCAGCAGTTCCAGGGGGGAGCGGGAGGAAGCCTACAATGAGCAGTTCTTC. Translating gives CASSSRGEREEAYNEQFF.